This T cell receptor (beta chain) was identified in a study of molecular identifiers for immune sequencing clone quantification. Germline CDR1 is SGHRS and CDR2 is YFSETQ. The CDR3 is 15 residues long. After removal of 3 bases from V and 2 bases from J, the junction contained 6 bases not matched to a gene. From roughly 20,000 to 1,000,000 sorted cells, naive CD8 libraries were generated with 10%, 30% or 50% RNA. MiXCR was run by TCRdb on the PCR reads, yielding one entry per CDR3 protein. The sample consists of 300,000 to 350,000 distinct CDR3 sequences, 20% to 25% of them appearing once. The sample holds many counts of this clonotype.

V gene TRBV5-1 combines with J gene TRBJ2-5, with 8 nucleotides matching TRBD1. The sample comprised naive CD8+ T cells from blood, with Jurkat cell RNA spiked in. Described subset: FACS-sorted CD8+CD4-CCR7+CD45RA+ naive T cells. This TCR was sampled from a human donor in good health. Some libraries in this study had Jurkat cell RNA spiked in. The CDR3 coding sequence is TGCGCCAGCAGCTGGGAGACAGGGGAACAAGAGACCCAGTACTTC. Its protein is CASSWETGEQETQYF. The variable domain in full, completed from reference TRBV5-1 and TRBJ2-5, reads KAGVTQTPRYLIKTRGQQVTLSCSPISGHRSVSWYQQTPGQGLQFLFEYFSETQRNKGNFPGRFSGRQFSNSRSEMNVSTLELGDSALYLCASSWETGEQETQYFGPGTRLLVL.